The subject of this entry is one T cell receptor beta chain. What it binds is unknown. This record belongs to a study of CD8+ T cells in alopecia areata. Study at large: Each of the treated patients was given oral tofacitinib, 5 to 10 mg twice daily, for moderate-to-severe alopecia areata.

Study conclusions and caveats: Scalp sample sequencing also detects resident alphabeta T cells of normal skin.

RNA extraction was followed by reverse transcription into cDNA, which acted as the sequencing template. Profiling relied on immunoSEQ multiplex PCR, and the TCRdb table lists in-frame clones only, not all of them. Of roughly 210,000 clones in the sample, less than 50% were seen once. Documented treatment: oral pan-JAK inhibitor, 5-10 mg twice daily. Obtained from alopecia areata patients were lesional scalp punch biopsies along with peripheral blood. V gave up 4 bases and J gave up 0 bases, with 9 bases separating them. The CDR3 has 14 residues. Looked up from germline, CDR1 is SGHRS and CDR2 is YFSETQ.

This TCR came from a human donor with alopecia areata. This material consisted of CD4+ T cells sorted from blood, taken at roughly week 38, from a patient treated with tofacitinib. The chain recombines TRBV5-1 with TRBJ2-3, with D perhaps matching TRBD2 (6 bases). The CDR3 nucleotides read TGCGCCAGCAGCGCTAGCGCCAGCACAGATACGCAGTATTTT. As protein: CASSASASTDTQYF.